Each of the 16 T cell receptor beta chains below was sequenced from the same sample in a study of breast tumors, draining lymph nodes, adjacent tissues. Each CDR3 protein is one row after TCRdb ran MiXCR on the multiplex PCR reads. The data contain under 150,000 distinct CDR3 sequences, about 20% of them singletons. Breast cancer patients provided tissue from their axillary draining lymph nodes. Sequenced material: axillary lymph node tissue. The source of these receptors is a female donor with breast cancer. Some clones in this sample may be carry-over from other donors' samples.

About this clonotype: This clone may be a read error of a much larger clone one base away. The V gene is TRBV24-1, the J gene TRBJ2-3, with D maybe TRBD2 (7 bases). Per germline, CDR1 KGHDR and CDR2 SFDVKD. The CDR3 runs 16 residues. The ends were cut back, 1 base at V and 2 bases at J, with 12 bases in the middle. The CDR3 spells CATSDFGRGLTDTQYF. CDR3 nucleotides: TGTGCCACCAGTGATTTTGGGCGGGGGCTCACAGATACGCAGTATTTT.

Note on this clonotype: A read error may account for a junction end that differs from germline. This chain's CDR3 is CASSLRQTVLGNTVYF. The CDR3 DNA is TGTGCCAGCAGCTTGAGACAGACCGTTCTCGGAAACACCGTATATTTT. The J gene is TRBJ1-3, the V gene TRBV5-5; D may be TRBD1 (5 bases). CDR3 length: 16 amino acids. Germline lookup yields CDR1 SGHKS and CDR2 YYEKEE (reference sequence).

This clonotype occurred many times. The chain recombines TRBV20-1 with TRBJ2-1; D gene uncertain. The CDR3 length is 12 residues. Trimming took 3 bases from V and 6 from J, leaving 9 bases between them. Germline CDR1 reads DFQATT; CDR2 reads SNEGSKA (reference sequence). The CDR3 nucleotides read TGCAGTGCTAGTTGGACGGCCAATGAGCAGTTCTTC. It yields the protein CSASWTANEQFF.

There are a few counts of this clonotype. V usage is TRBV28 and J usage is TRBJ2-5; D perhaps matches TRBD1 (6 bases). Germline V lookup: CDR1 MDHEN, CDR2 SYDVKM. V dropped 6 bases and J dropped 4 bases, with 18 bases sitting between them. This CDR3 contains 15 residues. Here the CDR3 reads CASRGSTGPRETQYF. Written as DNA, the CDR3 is TGTGCCAGCAGGGGTTCCACAGGGCCCAGAGAGACCCAGTACTTC.

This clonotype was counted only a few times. Here the CDR3 reads CASSAGGRNTIYF. CDR3 nucleotide sequence: TGTGCCAGCAGCGCAGGGGGTCGGAACACCATATATTTT. This sequence joins TRBV12-3 or TRBV12-4 and TRBJ1-3; 7 bases are a match to TRBD1. Trimming removed 6 bases from V and 7 bases from J; junction bases left unmatched: 6. This CDR3 region has 13 residues.

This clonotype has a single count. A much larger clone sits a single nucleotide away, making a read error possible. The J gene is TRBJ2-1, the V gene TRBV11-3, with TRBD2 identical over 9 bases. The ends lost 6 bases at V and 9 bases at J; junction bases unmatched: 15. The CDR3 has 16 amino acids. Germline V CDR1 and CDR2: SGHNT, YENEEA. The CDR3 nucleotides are TGTGCCAGCAGAAAAGGAGGCGGGAGGGCCGGAAGTGAGCAGTTCTTC. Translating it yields CASRKGGGRAGSEQFF.

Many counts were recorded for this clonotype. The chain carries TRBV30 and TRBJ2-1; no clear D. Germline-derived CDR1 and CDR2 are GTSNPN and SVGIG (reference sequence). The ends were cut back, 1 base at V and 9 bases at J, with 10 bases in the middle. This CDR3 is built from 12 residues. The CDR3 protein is CAWSAGRREQFF. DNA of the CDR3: TGTGCCTGGAGTGCTGGAAGGCGTGAGCAGTTCTTC.

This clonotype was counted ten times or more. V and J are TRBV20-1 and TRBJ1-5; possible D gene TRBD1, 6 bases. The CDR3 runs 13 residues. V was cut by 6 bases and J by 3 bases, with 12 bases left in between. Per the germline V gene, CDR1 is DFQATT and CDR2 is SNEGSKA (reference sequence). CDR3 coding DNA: TGCAGTGCGATCAGGGGCTCCAATCAGCCCCAGCATTTT. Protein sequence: CSAIRGSNQPQHF.

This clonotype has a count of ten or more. CDR3 sequence (DNA): TGTGCCAGCAGTTCCGTACCCCCCTATACGCAGTATTTT. Protein: CASSSVPPYTQYF. V gene TRBV28 combines with J gene TRBJ2-3; D is unclear. This CDR3 has 13 amino acids. The V gene lost 4 bases and the J gene lost 7 bases, with 12 bases spanning the gap. Germline V gene data show CDR1 as MDHEN and CDR2 as SYDVKM.

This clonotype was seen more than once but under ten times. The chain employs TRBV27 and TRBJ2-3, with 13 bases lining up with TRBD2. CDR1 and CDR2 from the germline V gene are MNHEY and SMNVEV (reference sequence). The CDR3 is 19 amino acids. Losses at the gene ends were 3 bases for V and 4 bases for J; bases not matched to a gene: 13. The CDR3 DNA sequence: TGTGCCAGCAGTTTGCAGAAAACCGGGACTAGCGGGGTGGCAGATACGCAGTATTTT. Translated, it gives CASSLQKTGTSGVADTQYF.

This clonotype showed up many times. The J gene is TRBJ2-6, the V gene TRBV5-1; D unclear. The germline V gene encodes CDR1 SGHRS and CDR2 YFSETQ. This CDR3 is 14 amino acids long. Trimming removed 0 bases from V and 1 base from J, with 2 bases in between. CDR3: CASSLVSGANVLTF. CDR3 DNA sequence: TGCGCCAGCAGCTTGGTTTCTGGGGCCAACGTCCTGACTTTC.

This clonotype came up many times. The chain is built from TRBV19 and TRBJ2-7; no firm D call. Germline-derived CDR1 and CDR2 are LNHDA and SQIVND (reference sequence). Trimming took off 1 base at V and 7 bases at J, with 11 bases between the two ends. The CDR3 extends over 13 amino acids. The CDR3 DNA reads TGTGCCAGTAGTATAGGAGTGGGCGGTGAGCAGTACTTC. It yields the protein CASSIGVGGEQYF.

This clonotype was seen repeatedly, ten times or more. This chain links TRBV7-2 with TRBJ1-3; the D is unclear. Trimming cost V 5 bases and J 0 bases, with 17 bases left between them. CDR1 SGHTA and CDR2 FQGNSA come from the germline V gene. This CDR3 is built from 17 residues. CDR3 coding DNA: TGTGCCAGCAGCCCTAGGGCAGGCGGATTCTCTGGAAACACCATATATTTT. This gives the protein CASSPRAGGFSGNTIYF.

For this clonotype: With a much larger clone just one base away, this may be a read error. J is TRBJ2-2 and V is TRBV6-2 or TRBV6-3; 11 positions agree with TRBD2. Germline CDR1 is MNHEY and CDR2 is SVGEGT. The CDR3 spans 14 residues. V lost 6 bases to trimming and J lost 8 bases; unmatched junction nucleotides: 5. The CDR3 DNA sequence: TGTGCCAGCAGGGAGACTAGCGGGAAGGGGGAGCTGTTTTTT. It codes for CASRETSGKGELFF.

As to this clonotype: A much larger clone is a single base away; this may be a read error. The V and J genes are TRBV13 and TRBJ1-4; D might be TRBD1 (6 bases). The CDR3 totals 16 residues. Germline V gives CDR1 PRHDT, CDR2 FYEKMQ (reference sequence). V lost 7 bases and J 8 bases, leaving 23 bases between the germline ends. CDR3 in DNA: TGTGCCAGCACCGCCGCGACGGGGGGCCCGATGGAAAAACTGTTTTTT. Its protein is CASTAATGGPMEKLFF. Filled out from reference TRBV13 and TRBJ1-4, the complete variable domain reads AAGVIQSPRHLIKEKRETATLKCYPIPRHDTVYWYQQGPGQDPQFLISFYEKMQSDKGSIPDRFSAQQFSDYHSELNMSSLELGDSALYFCASTAATGGPMEKLFFGSGTQLSVL.

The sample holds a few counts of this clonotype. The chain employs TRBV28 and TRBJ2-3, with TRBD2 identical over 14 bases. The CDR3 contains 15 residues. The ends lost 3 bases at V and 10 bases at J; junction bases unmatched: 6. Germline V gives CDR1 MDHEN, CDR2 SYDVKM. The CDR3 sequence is CASSFPGTSGSSQYF. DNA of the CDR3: TGTGCCAGCAGTTTCCCCGGGACTAGCGGGAGTTCGCAGTATTTT.